A selection of T cell receptor beta chains follows, all from one sample in a study of blood T cell repertoires in COVID-19. The repertoire was sequenced with immunoSEQ multiplex PCR; TCRdb's copy has only in-frame clones and lacks some. The sample includes some 220,000 clones, more than 80% seen only once; the top ten take about 1.3%. The sequencing sample was made of peripheral blood. The receptors derive from a woman under 40 with COVID-19, enrolled during active disease. Each CDR3 is given with its conserved first and last residue. Fields, in order: D gene, V gene, J gene, clone size, CDR3 protein, CDR3 DNA. The D gene is left open where the match is weak. Clone size appears in some rows only: once, few, many, or a class for an expanded clone.

d_call: -
v_call: TRBV6-6
j_call: TRBJ2-5
clone_size: -
cdr3_aa: CASSYDSRPGETQYF
cdr3_nt: TGTGCCAGCAGTTACGATTCGAGACCCGGGGAGACCCAGTACTTC

d_call: TRBD1
v_call: TRBV7-9
j_call: TRBJ2-2
clone_size: few
cdr3_aa: CASSLSTGVNTGELFF
cdr3_nt: TGTGCCAGCAGCTTATCAACAGGGGTTAACACCGGGGAGCTGTTTTTT

d_call: -
v_call: TRBV5-6
j_call: TRBJ1-3
clone_size: few
cdr3_aa: CASSLGVGNTIYF
cdr3_nt: TGTGCCAGCAGCTTGGGAGTGGGAAACACCATATATTTT

d_call: -
v_call: TRBV18
j_call: TRBJ2-5
clone_size: -
cdr3_aa: CASSPADIPEETQYF
cdr3_nt: TGTGCCAGCTCACCCGCAGACATACCAGAAGAGACCCAGTACTTC

d_call: TRBD1
v_call: TRBV2
j_call: TRBJ1-1
clone_size: once
cdr3_aa: CASRTNRGTEAFF
cdr3_nt: TGTGCCAGCAGAACAAACAGGGGGACTGAAGCTTTCTTT

d_call: -
v_call: TRBV5-4
j_call: TRBJ2-2
clone_size: -
cdr3_aa: CASSFPSSQGAGELFF
cdr3_nt: TGTGCCAGCAGCTTCCCGTCGAGTCAGGGCGCCGGGGAGCTGTTTTTT

d_call: -
v_call: TRBV5-1
j_call: TRBJ2-2
clone_size: -
cdr3_aa: CASSLGGGITGELFF
cdr3_nt: TGCGCCAGCAGCTTGGGAGGGGGTATCACCGGGGAGCTGTTTTTT

d_call: TRBD1
v_call: TRBV30
j_call: TRBJ1-6
clone_size: -
cdr3_aa: CAWSPPDRGLSNSPLHF
cdr3_nt: TGTGCCTGGAGTCCGCCTGACAGGGGCCTGAGTAATTCACCCCTCCACTTT

d_call: -
v_call: TRBV19
j_call: TRBJ1-1
clone_size: -
cdr3_aa: CASSAGLWNTEAFF
cdr3_nt: TGTGCCAGTAGTGCGGGACTCTGGAACACTGAAGCTTTCTTT

d_call: -
v_call: TRBV7-8
j_call: TRBJ2-6
clone_size: -
cdr3_aa: CASSLAPSGANVLTF
cdr3_nt: TGTGCCAGCAGCTTAGCCCCGTCTGGGGCCAACGTCCTGACTTTC

d_call: TRBD1
v_call: TRBV29-1
j_call: TRBJ2-6
clone_size: -
cdr3_aa: CSVRTGTGFFSGANVLTF
cdr3_nt: TGCAGCGTTAGAACCGGGACAGGGTTTTTCTCTGGGGCCAACGTCCTGACTTTC

d_call: -
v_call: TRBV7-7
j_call: TRBJ1-3
clone_size: -
cdr3_aa: CASSLGPFSGNTIYF
cdr3_nt: TGTGCCAGCAGCCTCGGTCCCTTCTCTGGAAACACCATATATTTT

d_call: TRBD1
v_call: TRBV10-1
j_call: TRBJ1-6
clone_size: -
cdr3_aa: CASSGCRDRDVLHSPLHF
cdr3_nt: TGCGCCAGCAGTGGATGCCGAGACAGGGACGTACTTCATTCACCCCTCCACTTT

d_call: -
v_call: TRBV27
j_call: TRBJ2-5
clone_size: -
cdr3_aa: CASSLLGTYQETQYF
cdr3_nt: TGTGCCAGCAGTTTATTGGGCACGTACCAAGAGACCCAGTACTTC

d_call: TRBD1
v_call: TRBV18
j_call: TRBJ1-3
clone_size: -
cdr3_aa: CASSDRTGGEGNTIYF
cdr3_nt: TGTGCCAGCTCAGACAGGACAGGGGGCGAAGGAAACACCATATATTTT

d_call: -
v_call: TRBV7-2
j_call: TRBJ1-2
clone_size: few
cdr3_aa: CASSPSRNYGYTF
cdr3_nt: TGTGCCAGCAGCCCCTCCCGTAACTATGGCTACACCTTC

d_call: -
v_call: TRBV30
j_call: TRBJ1-6
clone_size: -
cdr3_aa: CAWSSRGGSSYNSPLHF
cdr3_nt: TGTGCCTGGAGCTCCAGAGGGGGAAGCTCCTATAATTCACCCCTCCACTTT

d_call: TRBD2
v_call: TRBV4-3
j_call: TRBJ2-3
clone_size: -
cdr3_aa: CASSRRLAGLTDTQYF
cdr3_nt: TGCGCCAGCAGCCGCCGACTAGCGGGGCTAACAGATACGCAGTATTTT

d_call: -
v_call: TRBV5-4
j_call: TRBJ2-4
clone_size: -
cdr3_aa: CASSPTGKGSIQYF
cdr3_nt: TGTGCCAGCAGCCCCACCGGGAAAGGGAGCATTCAGTACTTC

d_call: -
v_call: TRBV19
j_call: TRBJ1-1
clone_size: -
cdr3_aa: CASSIDPTGSNTEAFF
cdr3_nt: TGTGCCAGTAGTATAGATCCGACAGGATCGAACACTGAAGCTTTCTTT

d_call: TRBD1
v_call: TRBV20-1
j_call: TRBJ1-5
clone_size: -
cdr3_aa: CSASSGQGGYQPQHF
cdr3_nt: TGCAGTGCTAGTTCCGGACAGGGCGGGTATCAGCCCCAGCATTTT

d_call: TRBD1
v_call: TRBV5-1
j_call: TRBJ2-3
clone_size: -
cdr3_aa: CASSWTGQGQDTQYF
cdr3_nt: TGCGCCAGCAGCTGGACCGGACAGGGGCAAGATACGCAGTATTTT

d_call: -
v_call: TRBV2
j_call: TRBJ1-5
clone_size: -
cdr3_aa: CASSLGDQPQHF
cdr3_nt: TGTGCCAGCAGTTTAGGAGACCAGCCCCAGCATTTT

d_call: -
v_call: TRBV9
j_call: TRBJ2-3
clone_size: -
cdr3_aa: CASSVGASGDTQYF
cdr3_nt: TGTGCCAGCAGCGTAGGTGCCTCCGGAGATACGCAGTATTTT

d_call: -
v_call: TRBV12-3/TRBV12-4
j_call: TRBJ1-5
clone_size: once
cdr3_aa: CASTLQGQPQHF
cdr3_nt: TGTGCCAGCACCCTACAGGGACAGCCCCAGCATTTT

d_call: TRBD1
v_call: TRBV28
j_call: TRBJ2-1
clone_size: -
cdr3_aa: CASSLPGQGLYEQFF
cdr3_nt: TGTGCCAGCAGTCTTCCGGGACAGGGATTGTATGAGCAGTTCTTC

d_call: -
v_call: TRBV9
j_call: TRBJ1-6
clone_size: -
cdr3_aa: CASQEGNNSPLHF
cdr3_nt: TGTGCCAGTCAGGAGGGTAATAATTCACCCCTCCACTTT

d_call: -
v_call: TRBV30
j_call: TRBJ1-4
clone_size: once
cdr3_aa: CAWKRGWEEKLFF
cdr3_nt: TGTGCCTGGAAGAGGGGGTGGGAGGAAAAACTGTTTTTT

d_call: TRBD1
v_call: TRBV9
j_call: TRBJ1-1
clone_size: few
cdr3_aa: CASSVEAGGYTEAFF
cdr3_nt: TGTGCCAGCAGCGTAGAGGCAGGGGGCTACACTGAAGCTTTCTTT

d_call: TRBD2
v_call: TRBV7-2
j_call: TRBJ2-3
clone_size: -
cdr3_aa: CASTPFGGGATDTQYF
cdr3_nt: TGTGCCAGCACCCCGTTTGGCGGGGGAGCCACAGATACGCAGTATTTT

d_call: TRBD1
v_call: TRBV30
j_call: TRBJ1-2
clone_size: -
cdr3_aa: CASTPIGQGGGNGYTF
cdr3_nt: TGTGCCTCAACTCCCATAGGACAGGGAGGAGGGAATGGCTACACCTTC

d_call: TRBD1
v_call: TRBV18
j_call: TRBJ1-2
clone_size: -
cdr3_aa: CASSPNRDRPDGYTF
cdr3_nt: TGTGCCAGCTCACCGAACCGGGACAGGCCCGACGGCTACACCTTC

d_call: -
v_call: TRBV6-5
j_call: TRBJ1-4
clone_size: once
cdr3_aa: CASSARRDEKLFF
cdr3_nt: TGTGCCAGCAGCGCCCGGAGGGATGAAAAACTGTTTTTT

d_call: -
v_call: TRBV21-1
j_call: TRBJ1-6
clone_size: -
cdr3_aa: CASSGQGARSHNSPLHF
cdr3_nt: TGTGCCAGCAGCGGACAGGGGGCGCGTTCCCATAATTCACCCCTCCACTTT

d_call: TRBD1
v_call: TRBV30
j_call: TRBJ1-4
clone_size: -
cdr3_aa: CACQDRGEKLFF
cdr3_nt: TGTGCCTGTCAGGACAGGGGAGAAAAACTGTTTTTT

d_call: TRBD1
v_call: TRBV2
j_call: TRBJ2-2
clone_size: -
cdr3_aa: CASGTGSNTGELFF
cdr3_nt: TGTGCCAGTGGGACAGGGTCGAACACCGGGGAGCTGTTTTTT

d_call: TRBD1
v_call: TRBV5-1
j_call: TRBJ1-1
clone_size: -
cdr3_aa: CASSQGQGAGAFF
cdr3_nt: TGCGCCAGCAGCCAAGGCCAGGGGGCGGGAGCTTTCTTT

d_call: -
v_call: TRBV4-1
j_call: TRBJ1-2
clone_size: -
cdr3_aa: CASSQGGGEVYGYTF
cdr3_nt: TGCGCCAGCAGCCAAGGCGGCGGCGAAGTCTATGGCTACACCTTC